One T cell receptor (beta chain) is described in this entry. The antigen is not known. The PCR employed 60 Vbeta primers together with 13 Jbeta primers. TCRdb keeps only in-frame clones here, not all; method: immunoSEQ multiplex PCR. The sample gives around 150,000 clones, around 80% of which show up once; more than 1.5% is in the top ten. CDR1 and CDR2 from the germline V gene are SGHAT and FQNNGV. V dropped 3 bases and J dropped 4; count of bases not matched to a gene: 6. The CDR3 contains 15 residues. This entry belongs to a study of cytomegalovirus exposure and HLA in healthy donors. Points from the study as a whole: Presence/absence analyses supposed approximately even sequencing depth among donors.

The chain recombines TRBV11-2 with TRBJ2-7, with 10 bases identical to TRBD2. The sample was PBMCs. The TCR comes from a human donor in good health. CDR3 protein: CASSFGASGGYEQYF. The CDR3 DNA reads TGTGCCAGCAGCTTCGGGGCTAGCGGGGGTTACGAGCAGTACTTC.